The sequence of this T cell receptor (beta chain) was determined in a study of monozygotic twins with inflammatory bowel disease. Researchers used 3500 ng of total RNA for each TCR library. Following a re-call of the 5' RACE reads, TCRdb has one entry per CDR3 protein and lacks DNA. The listing records about 350,000 distinct CDR3 sequences. Per the germline V gene, CDR1 is DFQATT and CDR2 is SNEGSKA (reference sequence). The CDR3 totals 14 residues. V is TRBV20-1 and J is TRBJ2-1. Source material: blood. The clonotype was recovered from a human donor with ulcerative colitis or Crohn's disease, or a healthy co-twin of an affected twin (not recorded which). CDR3 residues: CSARDSGKYNEQFF.